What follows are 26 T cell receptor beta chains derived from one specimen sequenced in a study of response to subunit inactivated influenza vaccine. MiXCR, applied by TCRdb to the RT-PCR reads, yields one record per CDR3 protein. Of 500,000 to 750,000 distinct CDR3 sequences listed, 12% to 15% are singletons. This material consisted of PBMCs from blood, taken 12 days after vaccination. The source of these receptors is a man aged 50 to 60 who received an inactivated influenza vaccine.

DNA for the CDR3: TGTGCCAGCAGCCCGGAAGGAAGGACAGCACCTTTTAATGAAAAACTGTTTTTT. It translates to CASSPEGRTAPFNEKLFF. The V call is TRBV3-1, the J call TRBJ1-4; D may be TRBD1 (6 bases). This CDR3 is built from 18 residues. The germline gives CDR1 LGHDT, CDR2 YNNKEL (reference sequence). V was shortened by 4 bases and J by 4 bases, with 22 bases between the two germline ends. The whole variable domain, filled in from reference TRBV3-1 and TRBJ1-4, reads DTAVSQTPKYLVTQMGNDKSIKCEQNLGHDTMYWYKQDSKKFLKIMFSYNNKELIINETVPNRFSPKSPDKAHLNLHINSLELGDSAVYFCASSPEGRTAPFNEKLFFGSGTQLSVL.

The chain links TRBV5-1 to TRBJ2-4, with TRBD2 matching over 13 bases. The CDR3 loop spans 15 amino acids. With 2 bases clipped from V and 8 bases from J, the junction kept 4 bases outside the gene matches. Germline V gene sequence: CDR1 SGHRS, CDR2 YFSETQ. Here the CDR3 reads CASSLTSGREDIQYF. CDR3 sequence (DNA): TGCGCCAGCAGCTTAACTAGCGGGAGGGAGGACATTCAGTACTTC.

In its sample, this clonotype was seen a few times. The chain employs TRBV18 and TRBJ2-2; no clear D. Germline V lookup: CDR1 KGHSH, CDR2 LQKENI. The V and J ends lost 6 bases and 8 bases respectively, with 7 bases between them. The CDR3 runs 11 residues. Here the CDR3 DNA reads TGTGCCAGCTCTCCAGGAGGGGAGCTGTTTTTT. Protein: CASSPGGELFF.

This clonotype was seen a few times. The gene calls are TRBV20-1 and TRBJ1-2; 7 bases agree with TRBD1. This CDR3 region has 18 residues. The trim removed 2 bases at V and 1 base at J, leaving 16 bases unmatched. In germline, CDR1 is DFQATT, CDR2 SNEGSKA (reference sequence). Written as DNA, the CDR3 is TGCAGTGCTAGACGTATTATACCACCGGGACAGAGTAACTATGGCTACACCTTC. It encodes CSARRIIPPGQSNYGYTF.

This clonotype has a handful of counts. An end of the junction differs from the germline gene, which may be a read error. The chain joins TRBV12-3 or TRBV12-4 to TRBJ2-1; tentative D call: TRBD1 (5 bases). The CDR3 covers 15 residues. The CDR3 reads CASSLVQESLNGQFF. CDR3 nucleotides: TGTGCCAGCAGTTTGGTACAGGAATCCCTTAATGGGCAGTTCTTC.

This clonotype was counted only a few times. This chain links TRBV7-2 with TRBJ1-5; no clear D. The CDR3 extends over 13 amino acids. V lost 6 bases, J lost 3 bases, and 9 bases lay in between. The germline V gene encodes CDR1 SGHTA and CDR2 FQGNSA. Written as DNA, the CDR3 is TGTGCCAGCAGTCAAGACACCAATCAGCCCCAGCATTTT. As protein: CASSQDTNQPQHF.

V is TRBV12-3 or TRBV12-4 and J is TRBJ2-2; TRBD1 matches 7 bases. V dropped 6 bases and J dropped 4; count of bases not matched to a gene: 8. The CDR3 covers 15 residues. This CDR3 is CASSQDRVGTGELFF. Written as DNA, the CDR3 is TGTGCCAGCAGCCAAGACAGGGTGGGCACCGGGGAGCTGTTTTTT.

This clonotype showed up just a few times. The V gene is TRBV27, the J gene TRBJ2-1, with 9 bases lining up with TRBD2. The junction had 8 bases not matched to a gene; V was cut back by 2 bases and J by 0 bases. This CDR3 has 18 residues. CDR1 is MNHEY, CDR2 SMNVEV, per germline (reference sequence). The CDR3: CASSLKESGRPSYNEQFF. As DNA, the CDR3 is TGTGCCAGCAGTTTAAAAGAGAGCGGGAGGCCCTCCTACAATGAGCAGTTCTTC.

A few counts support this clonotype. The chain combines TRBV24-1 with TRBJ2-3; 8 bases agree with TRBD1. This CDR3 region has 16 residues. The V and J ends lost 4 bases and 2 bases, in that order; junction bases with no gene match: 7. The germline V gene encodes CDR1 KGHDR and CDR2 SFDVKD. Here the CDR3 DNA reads TGTGCCACCAGTGACCCCCGGACAGGGACCACAGATACGCAGTATTTT. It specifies CATSDPRTGTTDTQYF.

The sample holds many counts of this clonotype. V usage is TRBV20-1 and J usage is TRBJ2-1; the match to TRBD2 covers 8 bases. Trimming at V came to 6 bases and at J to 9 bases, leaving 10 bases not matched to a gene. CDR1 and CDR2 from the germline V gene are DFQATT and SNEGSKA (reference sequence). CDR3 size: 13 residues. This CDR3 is CSALTGLGSEQFF. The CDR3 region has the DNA TGCAGTGCGCTAACGGGACTAGGGAGTGAGCAGTTCTTC.

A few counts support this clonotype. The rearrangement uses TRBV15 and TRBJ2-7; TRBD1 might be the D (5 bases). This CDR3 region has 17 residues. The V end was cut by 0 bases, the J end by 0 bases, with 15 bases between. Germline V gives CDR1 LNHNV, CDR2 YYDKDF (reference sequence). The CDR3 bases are TGTGCCACCAGCAGAGATCGTCCAGGGCACCACTCCTACGAGCAGTACTTC. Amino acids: CATSRDRPGHHSYEQYF.

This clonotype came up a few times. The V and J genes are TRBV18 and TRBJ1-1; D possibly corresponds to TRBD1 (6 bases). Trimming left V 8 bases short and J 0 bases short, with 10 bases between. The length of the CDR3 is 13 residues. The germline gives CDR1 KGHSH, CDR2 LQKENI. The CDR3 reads CASHRDMNTEAFF. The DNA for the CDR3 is TGTGCCAGCCACAGGGACATGAACACTGAAGCTTTCTTT. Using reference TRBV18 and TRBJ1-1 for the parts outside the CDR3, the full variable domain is NAGVMQNPRHLVRRRGQEARLRCSPMKGHSHVYWYRQLPEEGLKFMVYLQKENIIDESGMPKERFSAEFPKEGPSILRIQQVVRGDSAAYFCASHRDMNTEAFFGQGTRLTVV.

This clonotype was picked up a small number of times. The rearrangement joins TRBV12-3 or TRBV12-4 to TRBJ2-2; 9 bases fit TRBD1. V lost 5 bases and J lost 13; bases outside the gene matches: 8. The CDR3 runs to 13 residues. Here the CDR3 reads CASSDPGQGLLFF. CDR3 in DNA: TGTGCCAGCAGTGACCCGGGACAGGGTTTGCTGTTTTTT.

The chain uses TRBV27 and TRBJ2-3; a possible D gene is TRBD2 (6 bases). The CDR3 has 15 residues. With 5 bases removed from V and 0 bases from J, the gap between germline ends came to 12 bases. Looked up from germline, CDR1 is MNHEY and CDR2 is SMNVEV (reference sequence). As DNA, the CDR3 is TGTGCCAGCAGTGGGACTGTCTCTAGCACAGATACGCAGTATTTT. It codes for CASSGTVSSTDTQYF.

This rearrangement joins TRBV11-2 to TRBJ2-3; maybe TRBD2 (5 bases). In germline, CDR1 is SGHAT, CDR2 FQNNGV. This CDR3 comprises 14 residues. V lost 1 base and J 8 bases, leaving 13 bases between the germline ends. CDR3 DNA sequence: TGTGCCAGCAGCTTAGTAGGGTCAGGAGGTACGCAGTATTTT. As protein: CASSLVGSGGTQYF.

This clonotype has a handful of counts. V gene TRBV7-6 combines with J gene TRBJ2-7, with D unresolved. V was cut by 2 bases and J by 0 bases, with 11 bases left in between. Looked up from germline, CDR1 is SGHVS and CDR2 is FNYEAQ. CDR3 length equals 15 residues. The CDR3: CASSLYQSTSYEQYF. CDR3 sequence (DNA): TGTGCCAGCAGCTTATATCAGTCAACCTCCTACGAGCAGTACTTC. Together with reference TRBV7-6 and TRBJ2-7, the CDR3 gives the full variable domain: GAGVSQSPRYKVTKRGQDVALRCDPISGHVSLYWYRQALGQGPEFLTYFNYEAQQDKSGLPNDRFSAERPEGSISTLTIQRTEQRDSAMYRCASSLYQSTSYEQYFGPGTRLTVT.

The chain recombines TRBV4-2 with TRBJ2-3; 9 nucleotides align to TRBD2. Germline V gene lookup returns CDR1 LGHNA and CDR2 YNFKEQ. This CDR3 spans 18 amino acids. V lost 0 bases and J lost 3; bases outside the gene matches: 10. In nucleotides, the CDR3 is TGTGCCAGCAGCCAAGATCCGAGAGGCGGGGGGGCGACAGATACGCAGTATTTT. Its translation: CASSQDPRGGGATDTQYF.

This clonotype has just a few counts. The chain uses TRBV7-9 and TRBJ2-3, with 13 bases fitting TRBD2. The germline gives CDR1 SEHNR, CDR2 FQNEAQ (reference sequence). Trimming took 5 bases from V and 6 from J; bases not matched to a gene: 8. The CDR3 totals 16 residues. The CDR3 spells CASSPQLAGGFDTQYF. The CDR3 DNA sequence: TGTGCCAGCAGCCCCCAACTAGCGGGAGGGTTTGATACGCAGTATTTT.

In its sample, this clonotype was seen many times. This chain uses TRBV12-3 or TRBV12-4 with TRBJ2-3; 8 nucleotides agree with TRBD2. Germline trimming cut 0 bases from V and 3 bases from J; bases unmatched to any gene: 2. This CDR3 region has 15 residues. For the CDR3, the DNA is TGTGCCAGCAGTTTAGCGCCGGGGGGGACAGATACGCAGTATTTT. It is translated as CASSLAPGGTDTQYF.

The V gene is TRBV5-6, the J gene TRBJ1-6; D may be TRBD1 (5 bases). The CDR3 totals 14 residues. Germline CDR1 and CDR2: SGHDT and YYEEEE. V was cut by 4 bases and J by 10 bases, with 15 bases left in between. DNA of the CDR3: TGTGCCAGCAGCCCGGGGCGGGCAAACTCACCCCTCCACTTT. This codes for CASSPGRANSPLHF.

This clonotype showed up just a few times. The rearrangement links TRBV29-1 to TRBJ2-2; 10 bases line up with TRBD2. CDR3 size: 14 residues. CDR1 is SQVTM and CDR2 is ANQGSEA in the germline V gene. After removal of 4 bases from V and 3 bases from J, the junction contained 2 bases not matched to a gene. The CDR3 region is CSVVLAGDTGELFF. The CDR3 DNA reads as TGCAGCGTTGTGCTAGCGGGAGACACCGGGGAGCTGTTTTTT.

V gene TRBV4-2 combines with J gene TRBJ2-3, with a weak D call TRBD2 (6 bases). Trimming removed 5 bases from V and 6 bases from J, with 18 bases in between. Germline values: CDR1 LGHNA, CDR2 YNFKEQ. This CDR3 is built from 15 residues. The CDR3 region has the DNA TGTGCCAGCAGCGGAGCGGGCCCCAGGAGGGATACGCAGTATTTT. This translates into CASSGAGPRRDTQYF.

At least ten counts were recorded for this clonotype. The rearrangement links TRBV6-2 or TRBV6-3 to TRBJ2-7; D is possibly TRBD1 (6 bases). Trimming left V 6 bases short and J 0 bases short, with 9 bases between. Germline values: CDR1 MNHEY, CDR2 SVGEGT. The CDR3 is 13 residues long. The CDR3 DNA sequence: TGTGCCAGCAGCCGGGACAACTCCTACGAGCAGTACTTC. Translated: CASSRDNSYEQYF.

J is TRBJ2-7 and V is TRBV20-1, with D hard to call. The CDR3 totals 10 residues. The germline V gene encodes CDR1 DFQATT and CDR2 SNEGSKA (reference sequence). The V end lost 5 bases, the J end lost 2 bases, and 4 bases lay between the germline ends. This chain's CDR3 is CSAFTYEQYF. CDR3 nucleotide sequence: TGCAGTGCTTTCACCTACGAGCAGTACTTC.

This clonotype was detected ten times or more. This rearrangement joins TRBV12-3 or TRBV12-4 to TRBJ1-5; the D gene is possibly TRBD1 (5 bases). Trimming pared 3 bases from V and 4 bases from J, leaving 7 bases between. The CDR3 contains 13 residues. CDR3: CASSFSGNQPQHF. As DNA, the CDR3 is TGTGCCAGCAGTTTTTCAGGGAATCAGCCCCAGCATTTT.

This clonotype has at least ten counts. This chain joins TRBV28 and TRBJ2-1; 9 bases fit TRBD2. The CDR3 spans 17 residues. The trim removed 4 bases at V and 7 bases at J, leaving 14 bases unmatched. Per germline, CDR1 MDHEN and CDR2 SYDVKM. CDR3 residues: CASSSAVMRGGRNEQFF. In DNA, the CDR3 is TGTGCCAGCAGTTCCGCCGTTATGCGGGGGGGCCGGAATGAGCAGTTCTTC.